The 8 T cell receptor beta chains reported below all come from one sample, sequenced in a study of T cell responses to AZD1222 COVID-19 vaccine. Repertoires were generated with immunoSEQ multiplex PCR, while TCRdb's copy carries only in-frame clones and drops some. The repertoire holds approximately 270,000 clones, with 90% to 95% as singletons. The source was peripheral blood, collected 28 days after the second AZD1222 dose. These receptors all stem from an adult who received the AZD1222 COVID-19 vaccine.

A remark on this clone: Other DNA sequences in this specimen translate into the identical CDR3. The rearrangement links TRBV28 to TRBJ1-1, with 7 nucleotides matching TRBD1. The CDR3 loop spans 14 amino acids. CDR1 is MDHEN, CDR2 SYDVKM, per germline. The trim removed 4 bases at V and 1 base at J, leaving 3 bases unmatched. Here the CDR3 DNA reads TGTGCCAGCAGTTCGGGACAGAAGAACACTGAAGCTTTCTTT. This sequence encodes CASSSGQKNTEAFF.

The chain joins TRBV2 to TRBJ1-1; 7 bases are a match to TRBD1. This CDR3 is built from 14 residues. Germline V lookup: CDR1 SNHLY, CDR2 FYNNEI. V gave up 7 bases and J gave up 6 bases; unmatched junction bases: 11. The CDR3 reads CASTKETGSPEAFF. In nucleotides, the CDR3 is TGTGCCAGCACCAAGGAGACAGGGAGCCCTGAAGCTTTCTTT. The full variable domain, with the rest looked up from reference TRBV2 and TRBJ1-1, is EPEVTQTPSHQVTQMGQEVILRCVPISNHLYFYWYRQILGQKVEFLVSFYNNEISEKSEIFDDQFSVERPDGSNFTLKIRSTKLEDSAMYFCASTKETGSPEAFFGQGTRLTVV.

The rearrangement joins TRBV7-2 to TRBJ2-7; D is perhaps TRBD2 (6 bases). Deletions cut 5 bases from V and 4 bases from J, with 18 bases between. Germline CDR1 reads SGHTA; CDR2 reads FQGNSA. The CDR3 is 15 residues long. The CDR3 coding sequence is TGTGCCAGCAGCCCTGCGCGGGCCCGGGGGTACGAGCAGTACTTC. Protein: CASSPARARGYEQYF.

The genes are TRBV6-5 and TRBJ1-5, with D possibly matching TRBD1 (6 bases). Trimming removed 5 bases from V and 5 bases from J, with 10 bases in between. CDR1 MNHEY and CDR2 SVGAGI come from the germline V gene. There are 13 residues in the CDR3. The CDR3 DNA reads as TGTGCCAGCAGTCAGGGGAAGTATCAGCCCCAGCATTTT. The encoded protein is CASSQGKYQPQHF.

The genes are TRBV3-1 (or the pseudogene TRBV3-2) and TRBJ2-7; a possible D gene is TRBD2 (5 bases). The germline V and J ends were trimmed by 5 bases and 0 bases, with 11 bases remaining between them. Germline CDR1 and CDR2: LGHDT and YNNKEL (reference sequence). The CDR3 has 14 amino acids. CDR3 DNA: TGTGCCAGCAGCGCCGGAACTAGCTCCTACGAGCAGTACTTC. Translation: CASSAGTSSYEQYF.

The chain employs TRBV6-5 and TRBJ2-7, with 7 bases fitting TRBD2. Trimming cost V 6 bases and J 5 bases; bases outside gene matches: 10. The CDR3 consists of 14 residues. Germline V gives CDR1 MNHEY, CDR2 SVGAGI. The CDR3 loop reads CASSGYGGYNEQYF. The CDR3 nucleotides read TGTGCCAGCAGCGGATACGGGGGGTACAACGAGCAGTACTTC.

The rearrangement links TRBV5-1 to TRBJ1-4, with 8 bases matching TRBD1. This CDR3 comprises 14 residues. Germline V lookup: CDR1 SGHRS, CDR2 YFSETQ. Trimming cost V 3 bases and J 7 bases; bases outside gene matches: 5. CDR3 protein: CASSYGQGSEKLFF. CDR3 bases: TGCGCCAGCAGCTACGGACAGGGAAGTGAAAAACTGTTTTTT.

This chain joins TRBV6-5 and TRBJ1-3; no clear D gene. With 2 bases removed from V and 4 bases from J, the gap between germline ends came to 0 bases. The germline gives CDR1 MNHEY, CDR2 SVGAGI. This CDR3 contains 11 residues. The CDR3 spells CASSYGNTIYF. The CDR3, as DNA: TGTGCCAGCAGTTACGGAAACACCATATATTTT.